This note documents a single T cell receptor (beta chain) sequence. Its specific antigen is unknown. The record has no base qualities; no much larger clone is one base away. TCR CDR3 regions were amplified from genomic DNA by multiplex PCR using the deep immunoSEQ assay. Extracted genomic DNA from each cell subset was distributed evenly across all wells of several immunoSEQ 96-well plates, and each plate was treated as a replicate. Each replicate PCR for sorted subsets received about 180 ng genomic DNA, equal to about 30,000 T cell genomes. The purified libraries were quantified using a Qubit 3.0 fluorometer, sized with a Bioanalyzer 2100, and then quantified again using the KAPA Library Quantification kit. Each immunoSEQ 96-well plate was sequenced on its own single-read 150-cycle Illumina NextSeq 550 flow cell. From the authors' description of their analysis: Because the immunoSEQ output included only junctional sequences and no quality scores, the filtering could not be the same as the filtering used for full-length reads. To assign V/J genes and CDR3, sequences were annotated against IMGT germline references using PyIR, a Python wrapper for IgBLAST v1.9. Reads were filtered out if the reads had weak V/J assignments (E-value above 1e-6), no CDR3, stop codons, out-of-frame junctions, or ambiguous translated residues. V3J clonotypes were defined as sequences sharing the same inferred V gene, J gene, and CDR3 amino acid sequence. To compute the percentage overlap between repertoires, the number of shared unique clonotypes was divided by the size of the smaller repertoire. RTK rarefaction, the Chao1 estimator, and Recon v2.1 estimates of unobserved clonotypes were used to assess repertoire richness. OLGA was used to compute generation probabilities for all TCRbeta clonotypes that the gDNA method yielded from a few donors. TCRdb limited this immuneACCESS table to in-frame rearrangements with V and J called. A share of clones is missing; checked studies link under half to unresolved V genes, and the rest is unexplained. V, J and clone size reflect that table, while D and trimming were determined from the DNA. A total of 850,000 to 1,200,000 clones appear in this sample, about 77% of them only once. About 1.5% of the sample lies in the top ten.

Donors were healthy HIV-negative adults with no recently reported acute infections or vaccinations. All donors were Caucasian adults living in Nashville, Tennessee, USA. CD4+ T cells were enriched by magnetic negative selection, after which naive cells were positively selected on CD45RA and the negative fraction was taken as the memory subset. Blood was collected by leukapheresis, and PBMCs were isolated by Ficoll-Histopaque density gradient centrifugation and then cryopreserved in liquid nitrogen vapor phase. Analytical flow cytometry was used to check the purity and quantity of each magnetically sorted T cell population. Each sorted fraction had its genomic DNA isolated and then quantified by UV absorbance on a Nanodrop 2000c. The CDR3 runs 15 amino acids, cysteine and phenylalanine included. Only the CDR3 DNA stays, 45 bases, in frame from base 1. A distance of 8 bases separates the germline ends of V and J, which lose 1 base and 0 bases respectively. CDR1 and CDR2, per the germline V gene, are SGHTS and YDEGEE.

These data belong to a study of shared clonotypes between healthy human individuals (dated by TCRdb to about 2020). About the full investigation: The cohort comprised a couple of women and three men aged 18 to 49 years. For each donor, CD4 naive and CD4 memory were each run on three plates, CD8 naive on two plates, and CD8 memory on one plate. The study deeply sequenced blood TCR repertoires of several healthy adults to estimate repertoire size and the extent of clonotype sharing between individuals. Different laboratories and diverse techniques were used to prepare libraries and sequence TCR repertoires, to increase sequencing depth and limit assay-specific biases. Per donor, leukapheresis produced somewhere between about 0.94 and 9 billion PBMCs.

What the authors observed across the whole study: Even with the large sequencing depth, rarefaction of the sorted-subset datasets indicated that sequencing was incomplete. Compared with non-shared clonotypes, the clonotypes found in all four sorted-subset donors had higher generation probabilities. Estimated clonotype richness was generally larger for naive than for memory subsets. Based on pairwise subsampling, the degree of clonotype sharing among donors was expected to be affected by sequencing depth. Because the study included only a small number of donors, the genetic and exposure-history diversity represented was limited. When several donors were compared, the shared fraction of clonotypes was about 5% for naive CD4, around 4% for naive CD8, more than 2% for memory CD4, and 0.4% for memory CD8. Sampling was restricted to blood, and TCR repertoires in tissues likely differ from the TCR repertoires found in blood.

Rearrangement joined TRBV5-8 to TRBJ1-5, with no confidently assigned D gene. Sequencing was carried out using memory CD4+ T cells sorted from blood. The sample's cell subset or site label, in plain terms: CD45RA-negative fraction. The TCR was taken from a man younger than 30 in good health. For the CDR3, the sequence is CASSLNILSNQPQHF. The DNA reads TGTGCCAGCAGCTTGAACATACTTAGCAATCAGCCCCAGCATTTT.